This T cell receptor beta chain was retrieved from a study of blood T cell repertoires in COVID-19. Study information: Specimens from acute and convalescent COVID-19 originated in the United States, Italy and Spain.

Profiling relied on immunoSEQ multiplex PCR, and the TCRdb table lists in-frame clones only, not all of them. This table holds fewer than 15,000 clones, about 88% found once. Source material: peripheral blood. This clonotype was obtained from a human donor in a cohort sampled during active COVID-19.

For the CDR3, the DNA is TGCGCCAGCAGCCTAGAACAGGGACACATCTACGAGCAGTACTTC. Translation: CASSLEQGHIYEQYF. The chain is built from TRBV4-3 and TRBJ2-7, with D perhaps TRBD1 (6 bases). Germline V lookup: CDR1 LGHNA, CDR2 YSLEER. The V end was cut by 4 bases, the J end by 3 bases, with 16 bases between. The CDR3 is made up of 15 amino acids.